These 14 T cell receptor beta chains came from one sample sequenced in a study of chemoradiotherapy in HPV16-positive cancers. The assay was immunoSEQ multiplex PCR, and TCRdb's table has in-frame clones only and misses some. Found here are about 300 clones, 86% of them singletons; the top ten hold 14%. The specimen comprised tumor tissue, sampled from a patient who underwent chemoradiotherapy. All receptors come from a human donor with HPV-associated anogenital cancer.

In its sample, this clone was seen a few times. This chain uses TRBV27 with TRBJ2-2; 9 nucleotides align to TRBD2. Germline CDR1 is MNHEY and CDR2 is SMNVEV (reference sequence). The length of the CDR3 is 15 residues. V dropped 3 bases and J dropped 7; count of bases not matched to a gene: 6. DNA of the CDR3: TGTGCCAGCAGTTTCGGGACTAGCTCCGGCGGGGAGCTGTTTTTT. It encodes CASSFGTSSGGELFF.

This clone appeared once. The rearrangement uses TRBV7-8 and TRBJ1-5; D is undetermined. Trimming took 1 base from V and 7 from J, leaving 11 bases between them. Per the germline V gene, CDR1 is SGHVS and CDR2 is FQNEAQ. The CDR3 is 14 amino acids. This CDR3 reads CASSLDRNGQPQHF. CDR3 sequence (DNA): TGTGCCAGCAGCTTAGACCGGAACGGGCAGCCCCAGCATTTT.

CDR3 amino acids: CASSLGIAGTGDREQFF. CDR3 in DNA: TGTGCCAGCAGCTTAGGGATCGCCGGGACAGGGGATAGGGAGCAGTTCTTC. This sequence joins TRBV11-2 and TRBJ2-1; 10 bases match TRBD1. This CDR3 has 17 residues. Germline CDR1 and CDR2: SGHAT and FQNNGV. Unmatched junction bases numbered 13, after V lost 1 base and J lost 10 bases. The full variable domain, with the rest looked up from reference TRBV11-2 and TRBJ2-1, is EAGVAQSPRYKIIEKRQSVAFWCNPISGHATLYWYQQILGQGPKLLIQFQNNGVVDDSQLPKDRFSAERLKGVDSTLKIQPAKLEDSAVYLCASSLGIAGTGDREQFFGPGTRLTVL.

This clone was seen a single time. The chain has TRBV7-2 and TRBJ2-6, with 10 positions matching TRBD2. Germline trimming cut 5 bases from V and 0 bases from J; bases unmatched to any gene: 1. The CDR3 loop spans 16 amino acids. In germline, CDR1 is SGHTA, CDR2 FQGNSA. The CDR3 DNA reads as TGTGCCAGCAGCCCTAGCGGGGGCTCTGGGGCCAACGTCCTGACTTTC. This encodes CASSPSGGSGANVLTF.

The V gene is TRBV4-3, the J gene TRBJ1-6; 11 bases line up with TRBD1. Unmatched junction bases numbered 4, after V lost 0 bases and J lost 9 bases. This CDR3 is 16 amino acids long. Germline CDR1 LGHNA, CDR2 YSLEER. CDR3 sequence (DNA): TGCGCCAGCAGCCAAGAAGGTGGGACAGGGGGTTCACCCCTCCACTTT. Protein product: CASSQEGGTGGSPLHF.

The V gene is TRBV2, the J gene TRBJ2-1, with 11 bases identical to TRBD2. After removal of 7 bases from V and 8 bases from J, the junction contained 13 bases not matched to a gene. The germline V gene has CDR1 SNHLY and CDR2 FYNNEI. The CDR3 is 16 amino acids. CDR3 in amino acids: CASIQGASGGSYEQFF. The CDR3 coding sequence is TGTGCCAGCATTCAGGGCGCTAGCGGGGGGAGTTATGAGCAGTTCTTC. Variable domain in full (rest from reference TRBV2 and TRBJ2-1): EPEVTQTPSHQVTQMGQEVILRCVPISNHLYFYWYRQILGQKVEFLVSFYNNEISEKSEIFDDQFSVERPDGSNFTLKIRSTKLEDSAMYFCASIQGASGGSYEQFFGPGTRLTVL.

The chain employs TRBV2 and TRBJ2-1; 14 bases agree with TRBD2. Germline V gives CDR1 SNHLY, CDR2 FYNNEI. This CDR3 region has 16 residues. Losses at the gene ends were 2 bases for V and 6 bases for J; bases not matched to a gene: 3. In nucleotides, the CDR3 is TGTGCCAGCAGTGAACGACTAGCGGGGGGGGGCAATGAGCAGTTCTTC. Translated, it gives CASSERLAGGGNEQFF.

The V call is TRBV11-2, the J call TRBJ2-7; D uncertain. The CDR3 length is 13 residues. Trimming took off 5 bases at V and 2 bases at J, with 10 bases between the two ends. Per the germline V gene, CDR1 is SGHAT and CDR2 is FQNNGV. The CDR3, as DNA: TGTGCCAGCAGCCCATCGAACACCTACGAGCAGTACTTC. Its protein product is CASSPSNTYEQYF.

This clone is categorized as hyperexpanded. The CDR3 region has the DNA TGCGCCAGCAGCCAAGGCCACGCGGGGGGGCGAGGTACGCAGTATTTT. Amino acid sequence: CASSQGHAGGRGTQYF. V and J are TRBV4-3 and TRBJ2-3; 9 nucleotides line up with TRBD2. Germline-derived CDR1 and CDR2 are LGHNA and YSLEER. The CDR3 covers 16 residues. The ends lost 1 base at V and 8 bases at J; junction bases unmatched: 10.

A word on this clone: Other DNA sequences in this specimen translate into the identical CDR3. The V gene is TRBV29-1, the J gene TRBJ2-6; D uncertain. V lost 6 bases and J lost 4, with 7 bases in between. CDR1 SQVTM and CDR2 ANQGSEA come from the germline V gene. The CDR3 contains 12 residues. In DNA, the CDR3 is TGCAGCGTAGTGGAAGGGGCCAACGTCCTGACTTTC. It specifies CSVVEGANVLTF.

The CDR3 DNA is TGCGCCAGCAGCCAATCGACAGCTTCCTATAATTCACCCCTCCACTTT. Translated, it gives CASSQSTASYNSPLHF. The rearrangement joins TRBV4-1 to TRBJ1-6; tentatively, D is TRBD1 (5 bases). CDR3 length equals 16 residues. V was cut by 2 bases and J by 1 base, with 9 bases left in between. Germline loops: CDR1 MGHRA, CDR2 YSYEKL.

This chain connects TRBV5-1 to TRBJ2-3, with D tentatively TRBD1 (5 bases). CDR1 SGHRS and CDR2 YFSETQ come from the germline V gene. This CDR3 comprises 13 residues. V lost 2 bases to trimming and J lost 2 bases, with 6 bases between them. CDR3 loop: CASSFRDTDTQYF. CDR3 sequence (DNA): TGCGCCAGCAGCTTCAGGGACACAGATACGCAGTATTTT. Filled out from reference TRBV5-1 and TRBJ2-3, the complete variable domain reads KAGVTQTPRYLIKTRGQQVTLSCSPISGHRSVSWYQQTPGQGLQFLFEYFSETQRNKGNFPGRFSGRQFSNSRSEMNVSTLELGDSALYLCASSFRDTDTQYFGPGTRLTVL.

The chain combines TRBV30 with TRBJ1-1; a possible D gene is TRBD1 (6 bases). V shed 6 bases and J shed 1 base, with 15 bases lying between them. The CDR3 has 14 amino acids. Germline V CDR1 and CDR2: GTSNPN, SVGIG (reference sequence). The CDR3 is CACNRDLGNTEAFF. CDR3 in DNA: TGTGCCTGTAACAGGGATCTCGGGAACACTGAAGCTTTCTTT.

The V and J genes are TRBV4-2 and TRBJ1-5; D uncertain. CDR3 length: 15 amino acids. The V gene lost 1 base and the J gene lost 6 bases, with 13 bases spanning the gap. Germline loops: CDR1 LGHNA, CDR2 YNFKEQ. The CDR3 DNA sequence: TGTGCCAGCAGCCAAGTTAGCGACGGCAGTCAGCCCCAGCATTTT. Translating gives CASSQVSDGSQPQHF.